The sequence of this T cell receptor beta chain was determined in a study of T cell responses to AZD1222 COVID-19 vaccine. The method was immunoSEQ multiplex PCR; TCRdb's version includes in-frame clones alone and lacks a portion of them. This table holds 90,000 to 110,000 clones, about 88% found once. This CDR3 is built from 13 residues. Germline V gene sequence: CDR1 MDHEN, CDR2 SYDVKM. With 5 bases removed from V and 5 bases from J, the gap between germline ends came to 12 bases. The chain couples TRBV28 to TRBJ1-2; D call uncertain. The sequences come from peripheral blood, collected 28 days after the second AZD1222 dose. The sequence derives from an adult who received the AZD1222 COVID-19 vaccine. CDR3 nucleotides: TGTGCCAGCAGTCCGGGAGGGAGGTATGGCTACACCTTC. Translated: CASSPGGRYGYTF.